A single sample gave rise to the 3 T cell receptor beta chains below, sequenced in a study of cytomegalovirus exposure and HLA in healthy donors. Primers: 60 Vbeta forward and 13 Jbeta reverse. The assay was immunoSEQ multiplex PCR, and TCRdb's table has in-frame clones only and misses some. The table shows 100,000 or so clones, with around 80% occurring only once. The sequenced material came from PBMCs. The receptors come from a man aged 30 to 45 in good health and CMV-seronegative.

The chain couples TRBV6-5 to TRBJ2-2; a possible D gene is TRBD2 (5 bases). V dropped 8 bases and J dropped 5 bases, with 12 bases sitting between them. Germline values: CDR1 MNHEY, CDR2 SVGAGI. The CDR3 sequence is 13 residues long. The CDR3 reads CASSRALTGELFF. CDR3 bases: TGTGCCAGCTCGAGGGCATTAACCGGGGAGCTGTTTTTT.

The rearrangement joins TRBV4-2 to TRBJ2-3; D is unresolved. Trimming removed 0 bases from V and 2 bases from J, with 9 bases in between. This CDR3 has 15 amino acids. Germline CDR1 is LGHNA and CDR2 is YNFKEQ. The CDR3 here is CASSQEGGSTDTQYF. CDR3 DNA sequence: TGTGCCAGCAGCCAAGAAGGCGGATCCACAGATACGCAGTATTTT.

The CDR3 nucleotides are TGCAGCGTTTCAAGAGGGGAGGCTAGAGATGAGCAGTTCTTC. Its translation is CSVSRGEARDEQFF. The V call is TRBV29-1, the J call TRBJ2-1, with a possible D match to TRBD2 (6 bases). The CDR3 contains 14 residues. Germline CDR1 SQVTM, CDR2 ANQGSEA. V lost 5 bases to trimming and J lost 8 bases, with 19 bases between them.